The 30 T cell receptor beta chains listed next were all sequenced from one sample in a study of blood T cell repertoires in COVID-19. Measured with immunoSEQ multiplex PCR; TCRdb has only the in-frame clones, and not every one. The table lists 200,000 to 250,000 clones, approximately 82% of them singletons. Specimen: peripheral blood. All receptors derive from a woman between 18 and 29 years old with acute or convalescent COVID-19.

On this clone: The sample holds other DNA sequences that translate to the same CDR3. The CDR3: CASSSGTGGYEQYF. The CDR3 DNA reads TGTGCCAGCAGCTCGGGGACAGGGGGTTACGAGCAGTACTTC. The chain uses TRBV7-6 and TRBJ2-7; 11 bases are shared with TRBD1. The CDR3 loop spans 14 amino acids. Germline V gene data show CDR1 as SGHVS and CDR2 as FNYEAQ. Trimming removed 4 bases from V and 4 bases from J; junction bases left unmatched: 3.

The chain joins TRBV13 to TRBJ2-1; D gene uncertain. The CDR3 is 14 amino acids. V was cut by 0 bases and J by 4 bases, with 7 bases left in between. CDR1 PRHDT and CDR2 FYEKMQ come from the germline V gene (reference sequence). The CDR3 nucleotides read TGTGCCAGCAGCTTAGGCCAGGCGTACAATGAGCAGTTCTTC. Its translation is CASSLGQAYNEQFF.

The chain employs TRBV6-2 or TRBV6-3 and TRBJ1-3; TRBD1 agrees at 9 bases. This CDR3 comprises 18 residues. J was trimmed by 0 bases and V by 5 bases; bases with no gene match: 11. The germline gives CDR1 MNHEY, CDR2 SVGEGT. The CDR3 spells CASSDPRDRENSGNTIYF. The CDR3 DNA reads as TGTGCCAGCAGTGACCCTCGGGACAGGGAGAACTCTGGAAACACCATATATTTT.

This chain joins TRBV6-5 and TRBJ1-2; D gene unclear. Germline values: CDR1 MNHEY, CDR2 SVGAGI. The CDR3 runs to 13 residues. Trimming took 8 bases from V and 5 from J, leaving 15 bases between them. The CDR3 sequence is CASSPRASYGYTF. CDR3 in DNA: TGTGCCAGCTCGCCGAGGGCGTCTTATGGCTACACCTTC.

V usage is TRBV6-5 and J usage is TRBJ1-3, with TRBD1 identical over 7 bases. The J segment lost 6 bases and the V segment lost 6 bases, leaving 8 bases of the junction unmatched. CDR3 length equals 14 residues. The germline gives CDR1 MNHEY, CDR2 SVGAGI. The CDR3 DNA reads TGTGCCAGCAGAGACAGGGACAGACCAAACACCATATATTTT. Translated: CASRDRDRPNTIYF.

The gene calls are TRBV27 and TRBJ1-5; 10 bases match TRBD1. The CDR3 totals 15 residues. Germline CDR1 reads MNHEY; CDR2 reads SMNVEV (reference sequence). V lost 6 bases to trimming and J lost 7 bases; unmatched junction nucleotides: 9. CDR3 DNA sequence: TGTGCCAGCAGCAAGACAGGGGGCCTTTACCAGCCCCAGCATTTT. It yields the protein CASSKTGGLYQPQHF.

CDR3 nucleotides: TGTGCCAGCAGCCACAGCAGCGGGAGCGGGTACGAGCAGTACTTC. It specifies CASSHSSGSGYEQYF. The J gene is TRBJ2-7, the V gene TRBV5-4; 8 nucleotides align to TRBD2. Germline CDR1 SGHNT, CDR2 YYREEE (reference sequence). This CDR3 comprises 15 residues. Trimming cost V 4 bases and J 4 bases; bases outside gene matches: 10.

V gene TRBV9 combines with J gene TRBJ1-2; 8 positions match TRBD1. The CDR3 totals 13 residues. With V trimmed by 4 bases and J by 3 bases, 2 bases remained unmatched. Germline V CDR1 and CDR2: SGDLS, YYNGEE. In nucleotides, the CDR3 is TGTGCCAGCAGCACGACAGGGGACTATGGCTACACCTTC. This encodes CASSTTGDYGYTF. Combining the CDR3 with reference TRBV9 and TRBJ1-2 gives the whole variable domain DSGVTQTPKHLITATGQRVTLRCSPRSGDLSVYWYQQSLDQGLQFLIQYYNGEERAKGNILERFSAQQFPDLHSELNLSSLELGDSALYFCASSTTGDYGYTFGSGTRLTVV.

V and J are TRBV2 and TRBJ2-6; 7 bases fit TRBD1. Germline V lookup: CDR1 SNHLY, CDR2 FYNNEI. J was trimmed by 7 bases and V by 2 bases; bases with no gene match: 8. CDR3 length: 16 amino acids. The CDR3 nucleotides read TGTGCCAGCAGTGAACAGGGACAGTTTTTAGCCAACGTCCTGACTTTC. It encodes CASSEQGQFLANVLTF.

The chain recombines TRBV3-1 (or the pseudogene TRBV3-2) with TRBJ2-3; D gene ambiguous. In germline, CDR1 is LGHDT, CDR2 YNNKEL (reference sequence). Trimming removed 1 base at V and 0 bases at J, with 5 bases between. This CDR3 comprises 14 residues. CDR3 bases: TGTGCCAGCAGCCAAGGGCTCAGCACAGATACGCAGTATTTT. It is translated as CASSQGLSTDTQYF.

The rearrangement joins TRBV18 to TRBJ2-1; 10 bases match TRBD2. Germline V lookup: CDR1 KGHSH, CDR2 LQKENI. J gave up 6 bases and V 0 bases, and 5 bases lay outside the gene matches. This CDR3 is 16 amino acids long. The CDR3 DNA follows: TGTGCCAGCTCACCACCGCGTCTAGCGGGAGTCAATGAGCAGTTCTTC. This encodes CASSPPRLAGVNEQFF.

V is TRBV5-5 and J is TRBJ2-3; 9 bases agree with TRBD2. With 4 bases clipped from V and 0 bases from J, the junction kept 3 bases outside the gene matches. This CDR3 spans 15 amino acids. Germline V gives CDR1 SGHKS, CDR2 YYEKEE (reference sequence). The CDR3 coding sequence is TGTGCCAGCAGCCGTAGCGGGAGAAGCACAGATACGCAGTATTTT. This gives the protein CASSRSGRSTDTQYF.

In this sample, this clone turned up a few times. The J gene is TRBJ2-1, the V gene TRBV21-1; the table's D call, TRBD2, has no DNA check behind it. TRBV21-1 is a known pseudogene. The CDR3 sequence is 15 residues long. CDR3 in DNA: TGTGCCAGCAGGAAAGGACTAGCGGGAGGCAATGAGCAGTTCTTC. Amino acids: CASRKGLAGGNEQFF.

Here the CDR3 reads CATSPGQGELGYTF. DNA for the CDR3: TGTGCCACCAGTCCGGGACAGGGGGAGCTTGGCTACACCTTC. This rearrangement joins TRBV7-2 to TRBJ1-2; 11 bases align to TRBD1. The germline CDR1 and CDR2 sequences are SGHTA and FQGNSA. Trimming took 10 bases from V and 7 from J; bases not matched to a gene: 11. This CDR3 comprises 14 residues. The full variable domain, rest sourced from reference TRBV7-2 and TRBJ1-2, is GAGVSQSPSNKVTEKGKDVELRCDPISGHTALYWYRQSLGQGLEFLIYFQGNSAPDKSGLPSDRFSAERTGGSVSTLTIQRTQQEDSAVYLCATSPGQGELGYTFGSGTRLTVV.

J is TRBJ2-6 and V is TRBV6-6; a possible D gene is TRBD2 (5 bases). V was cut by 2 bases and J by 0 bases, with 8 bases left in between. This CDR3 is 16 amino acids long. CDR1 and CDR2 from the germline V gene are MNHNY and SVGAGI (reference sequence). The CDR3 loop is CASSYPRGSGANVLTF. The CDR3 coding sequence is TGTGCCAGCAGTTACCCCCGGGGCTCTGGGGCCAACGTCCTGACTTTC.

The sample holds a few counts of this clone. The chain has TRBV7-2 and TRBJ1-5; unclear D gene. This CDR3 is built from 12 residues. Germline V gene lookup returns CDR1 SGHTA and CDR2 FQGNSA. The V end lost 1 base, the J end lost 7 bases, and 5 bases lay between the germline ends. CDR3 bases: TGTGCCAGCAGCTTAGACGGGCAGCCCCAGCATTTT. Translating gives CASSLDGQPQHF. The full variable domain, with the rest looked up from reference TRBV7-2 and TRBJ1-5, is GAGVSQSPSNKVTEKGKDVELRCDPISGHTALYWYRQSLGQGLEFLIYFQGNSAPDKSGLPSDRFSAERTGGSVSTLTIQRTQQEDSAVYLCASSLDGQPQHFGDGTRLSIL.

The V call is TRBV28, the J call TRBJ1-2; D is uncertain. CDR1 is MDHEN, CDR2 SYDVKM, per germline. The V end lost 1 base, the J end lost 2 bases, and 5 bases lay between the germline ends. The CDR3 is made up of 13 amino acids. CDR3 sequence reads: CASSLLENYGYTF. DNA of the CDR3: TGTGCCAGCAGTTTATTAGAAAACTATGGCTACACCTTC.

J is TRBJ1-3 and V is TRBV2, with a tentative D call TRBD1 (5 bases). This CDR3 contains 16 residues. Trimming pared 6 bases from V and 4 bases from J, leaving 19 bases between. CDR1 is SNHLY and CDR2 is FYNNEI in the germline V gene. CDR3 DNA sequence: TGTGCCAGCAGCGGACGCCCGGCAGGGTACGGAAACACCATATATTTT. This translates into CASSGRPAGYGNTIYF.

CDR3 sequence (DNA): TGTGCCAGCAGGAGGGATGTCGGGCTAGCGGGAGATACGCAGTATTTT. As protein: CASRRDVGLAGDTQYF. The V and J genes are TRBV11-2 and TRBJ2-3; 8 bases match TRBD2. J was trimmed by 5 bases and V by 6 bases; bases with no gene match: 13. CDR1 and CDR2 (germline): SGHAT, FQNNGV. There are 16 residues in the CDR3.

A word on this clone: Other DNA sequences in the sample encode the same CDR3. V gene TRBV18 combines with J gene TRBJ2-5; no firm D call. Trimming pared 2 bases from V and 5 bases from J, leaving 6 bases between. The germline gives CDR1 KGHSH, CDR2 LQKENI. This CDR3 comprises 12 residues. In DNA, the CDR3 is TGTGCCAGCTCACCAACCGGGGAGACCCAGTACTTC. Protein sequence: CASSPTGETQYF.

V and J are TRBV9 and TRBJ2-1; possible D gene TRBD1, 6 bases. The CDR3 runs to 15 residues. V was trimmed by 4 bases and J by 4 bases, leaving 15 bases between them. Germline lookup yields CDR1 SGDLS and CDR2 YYNGEE. The CDR3 bases are TGTGCCAGCAGCCCCATGGGGCAGGGGTACAATGAGCAGTTCTTC. Protein product: CASSPMGQGYNEQFF.

This rearrangement joins TRBV7-8 to TRBJ1-3, with 7 positions matching TRBD1. V lost 1 base and J lost 1; bases outside the gene matches: 7. Germline assignment: CDR1 SGHVS and CDR2 FQNEAQ. CDR3 length: 17 residues. CDR3 DNA: TGTGCCAGCAGCTTAGTCTTGTGGGGACAGTCTGGAAACACCATATATTTT. It encodes CASSLVLWGQSGNTIYF.

V usage is TRBV4-3 and J usage is TRBJ2-5; D is unclear. The V gene's germline CDR1 is LGHNA and CDR2 YSLEER. With 4 bases removed from V and 1 base from J, the gap between germline ends came to 19 bases. The CDR3 sequence is 17 residues long. The CDR3 spells CASSPLKSLRSQETQYF. The CDR3 nucleotides are TGCGCCAGCAGCCCCTTAAAGTCTCTCAGATCCCAAGAGACCCAGTACTTC.

This clone was picked up a small number of times. CDR3 region: CASSLGLSDNEQFF. In DNA, the CDR3 is TGTGCCAGCAGCTTAGGGCTTTCCGACAATGAGCAGTTCTTC. The chain couples TRBV11-3 to TRBJ2-1; D gene unclear. This CDR3 is 14 amino acids long. V dropped 1 base and J dropped 5 bases, with 9 bases sitting between them. The germline V gene has CDR1 SGHNT and CDR2 YENEEA.

This clone was seen a single time. This rearrangement joins TRBV14 to TRBJ1-6, with a weak D call TRBD1 (5 bases). Germline V CDR1 and CDR2: SGHDN, FVKESK. The ends were cut back, 1 base at V and 4 bases at J, with 11 bases in the middle. CDR3 length: 16 amino acids. CDR3 bases: TGTGCCAGCAGCCAAGTATGGGGGAGGTATAATTCACCCCTCCACTTT. Translating gives CASSQVWGRYNSPLHF.

V and J are TRBV3-1 (or the pseudogene TRBV3-2) and TRBJ1-4; D remains ambiguous. The CDR3 sequence is 11 residues long. CDR1 is LGHDT, CDR2 YNNKEL, per germline (reference sequence). With 4 bases removed from V and 7 bases from J, the gap between germline ends came to 4 bases. The CDR3 region is CASSLSEKLFF. DNA for the CDR3: TGTGCCAGCAGCCTCAGTGAAAAACTGTTTTTT.

CDR3 residues: CASSGRGRKIGETQYF. CDR3 bases: TGTGCCAGCAGTGGCAGGGGGCGGAAGATCGGAGAGACCCAGTACTTC. The rearrangement joins TRBV25-1 to TRBJ2-5; TRBD1 aligns across 8 bases. CDR3 length: 16 amino acids. Germline CDR1 and CDR2: MGHDK and SYGVNS. Losses at the gene ends were 4 bases for V and 4 bases for J; bases not matched to a gene: 11. Looking up the rest from reference TRBV25-1 and TRBJ2-5 gives the full variable domain: EADIYQTPRYLVIGTGKKITLECSQTMGHDKMYWYQQDPGMELHLIHYSYGVNSTEKGDLSSESTVSRIRTEHFPLTLESARPSHTSQYLCASSGRGRKIGETQYFGPGTRLLVL.

V usage is TRBV6-5 and J usage is TRBJ2-3; tentative D call: TRBD2 (6 bases). V was cut by 4 bases and J by 1 base, with 9 bases left in between. CDR1 MNHEY and CDR2 SVGAGI come from the germline V gene. There are 14 residues in the CDR3. The CDR3: CASSLAVRTDTQYF. In DNA form, the CDR3 reads TGTGCCAGCAGTTTAGCGGTTCGCACAGATACGCAGTATTTT.

V and J are TRBV7-8 and TRBJ1-5; tentatively, D is TRBD1 (6 bases). Germline V CDR1 and CDR2: SGHVS, FQNEAQ. This CDR3 is 14 amino acids long. The ends were cut back, 5 bases at V and 7 bases at J, with 15 bases in the middle. Written as DNA, the CDR3 is TGTGCCAGCAGCCCATCTGGGGGCCGGCAGCCCCAGCATTTT. Protein: CASSPSGGRQPQHF.

CDR3 sequence (DNA): TGTGCCAGCAGCTTGGGGACAGGGACTCACGAGCAGTACTTC. As protein: CASSLGTGTHEQYF. The rearrangement links TRBV5-4 to TRBJ2-7, with 8 bases aligning to TRBD1. Germline loops: CDR1 SGHNT, CDR2 YYREEE (reference sequence). CDR3 length: 14 amino acids. The V segment lost 0 bases and the J segment 5 bases; nucleotides outside the gene matches: 4.